The count of the clone carrying this T cell receptor beta chain is one. Germline V gene data show CDR1 as SEHNR and CDR2 as FQNEAQ (reference sequence). The CDR3 sequence is 14 residues long. Trimming cost V 4 bases and J 4 bases; bases outside gene matches: 3. The data were obtained in a study of cytomegalovirus exposure and HLA in healthy donors. The PCR made use of 60 Vbeta and 13 Jbeta primers. Method: immunoSEQ multiplex PCR; TCRdb's copy keeps in-frame clones and lacks some. This table has approximately 200,000 clones, over 60% appearing once. Sample: PBMCs. The chain combines TRBV7-9 with TRBJ2-3; TRBD1 agrees at 9 bases. This receptor was taken from a man aged 18 to 30 in good health and CMV-seronegative. The CDR3 DNA is TGTGCCAGCAGCTCGGGACAGGGATCAGATACGCAGTATTTT. This translates into CASSSGQGSDTQYF.